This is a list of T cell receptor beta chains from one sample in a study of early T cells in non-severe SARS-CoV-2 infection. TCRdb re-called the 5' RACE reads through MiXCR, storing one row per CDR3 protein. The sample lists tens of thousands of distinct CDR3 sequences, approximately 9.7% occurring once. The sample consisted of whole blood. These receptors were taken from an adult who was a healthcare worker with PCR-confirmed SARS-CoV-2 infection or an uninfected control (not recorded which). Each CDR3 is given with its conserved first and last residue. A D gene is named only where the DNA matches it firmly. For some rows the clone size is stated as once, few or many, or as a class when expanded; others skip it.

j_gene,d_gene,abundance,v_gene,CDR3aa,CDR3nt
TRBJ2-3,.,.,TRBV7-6,CASRGWHTDTQYF,TGTGCCAGCAGGGGATGGCACACAGATACGCAGTATTTT
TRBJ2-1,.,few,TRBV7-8,CASSIHWDSVGEQFF,TGTGCCAGCAGCATCCACTGGGACTCGGTGGGGGAGCAGTTCTTC
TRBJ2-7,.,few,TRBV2,CASSEAYEQYF,TGTGCCAGCAGTGAGGCGTACGAGCAGTACTTC
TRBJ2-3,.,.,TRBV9,CASSADLGTQYF,TGTGCCAGCAGCGCGGACCTCGGTACGCAGTATTTT
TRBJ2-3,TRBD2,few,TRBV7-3,CASSLRGGDTQYF,TGTGCCAGCAGCTTACGGGGGGGAGATACGCAGTATTTT
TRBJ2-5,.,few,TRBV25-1,CASSAGTGITETQYF,TGTGCCAGCAGTGCAGGTACAGGGATCACGGAGACCCAGTACTTC
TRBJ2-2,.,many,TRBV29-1,CSVDRGNTGELFF,TGCAGCGTTGACAGGGGGAACACCGGGGAGCTGTTTTTT
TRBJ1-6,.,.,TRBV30,CACLGEDNSPLHF,TGTGCCTGCCTGGGGGAGGACAATTCACCCCTCCACTTT
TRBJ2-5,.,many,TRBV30,CAWSVLRRETQYF,TGTGCCTGGAGTGTACTAAGAAGGGAGACCCAGTACTTC
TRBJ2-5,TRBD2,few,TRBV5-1,CASSLEGRPAGLVETQYF,TGCGCCAGCAGCTTGGAGGGGAGGCCAGCGGGGCTCGTAGAGACCCAGTACTTC
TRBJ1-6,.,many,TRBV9,CASSVTPRDSPLHF,TGTGCCAGCAGCGTAACCCCGAGGGATTCACCCCTCCACTTT
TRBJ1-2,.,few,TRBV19,CASSGTGSWGYGYTF,TGTGCCAGTAGTGGAACAGGGAGTTGGGGCTATGGCTACACCTTC
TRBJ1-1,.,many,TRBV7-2,CASSHPGTEAFF,TGTGCCAGCAGCCACCCCGGCACTGAAGCTTTCTTT
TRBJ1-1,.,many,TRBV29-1,CSADRGAPAAEAFF,TGCAGCGCCGACCGGGGGGCCCCGGCGGCTGAAGCTTTCTTT
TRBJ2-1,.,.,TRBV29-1,CSAEPRDGEQFF,TGCAGCGCCGAGCCCCGGGACGGTGAGCAGTTCTTC
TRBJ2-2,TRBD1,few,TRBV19,CASSIHDRGRRPGELFF,TGTGCCAGTAGTATCCATGACAGGGGGCGAAGACCGGGGGAGCTGTTTTTT
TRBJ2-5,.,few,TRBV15,CATSRDIVEVRTQYF,TGTGCCACCAGCAGAGATATAGTCGAAGTGAGGACCCAGTACTTC